The T cell receptor (beta chain) under discussion was sequenced for a study of CD8 T cells in Susac syndrome. The CDR3 length is 16 residues. With 0 bases clipped from V and 0 bases from J, the junction kept 5 bases outside the gene matches. The germline V gene has CDR1 SGHRS and CDR2 YFSETQ. Random hexamers were used to reverse transcribe the RNA input (about 0.45 to 1 ug). With immunoSEQ multiplex PCR, TCR beta CDR3 was amplified across 54 Vbeta and 13 Jbeta. Using its own MiXCR run on the immunoSEQ multiplex PCR reads, TCRdb lists one record per CDR3 protein. The repertoire holds about 300,000 distinct CDR3 sequences, with approximately 90% as singletons. A note on this clonotype: The antigen is not known.

The study's findings and limits: That the number of individuals in its TCR sequencing and HLA analysis was relatively small was acknowledged by the study.

This sequence was found in a human donor with multiple sclerosis. The sample consisted of CD8+ T cells from PBMCs. The chain combines TRBV5-1 with TRBJ2-5, with 7 bases lining up with TRBD1. In DNA, the CDR3 is TGCGCCAGCAGCTTGGAAGGGGGCCCCTACCAAGAGACCCAGTACTTC. Protein product: CASSLEGGPYQETQYF.